This T cell receptor (beta chain) was captured in a study of cytomegalovirus exposure and HLA in healthy donors (dated by TCRdb to 2015 to 2018). About the investigation overall: The roughly 670 repertoires of the first cohort and the approximately 110 validation repertoires were produced on the same platform, according to a later analysis. In addition to the first cohort of approximately 670 subjects, a separate validation cohort of 120 different subjects was used. The study aimed to test whether cataloging public T cell receptors could reveal signatures of past pathogen exposure. High-throughput TCR immunosequencing, statistical association of individual TCRs with disease status, and machine learning were combined to predict cytomegalovirus infection status. What the work shows at the level of the full study, not this receptor alone: In the study, approximately 150 TCR beta chains were listed as associated with cytomegalovirus. A few of the identified cytomegalovirus-associated TCR beta chains were confirmed in vitro to be specific for cytomegalovirus antigens. The classifier was reported to diagnose cytomegalovirus status with high specificity and sensitivity in both the original and validation cohorts. Across donors, most TCR sequences were observed very rarely, whereas some public TCRs were present in many individuals. In a later analysis, TCRs clustered in the first cohort were found to also tend to co-occur in the 120 validation repertoires, with 90% to 95% of cluster scores above 0. According to the authors, the approach could potentially be generalized to other disease states and immunological phenotypes. A later analysis lacked HLA typing for the validation cohort, so it scored co-occurrence in that cohort across all 110 or so repertoires.

The library came from the immunoSEQ multiplex PCR assay. Per the source publication's procedure: A statistical classification framework was built for diagnosing cytomegalovirus status from the catalog of TCR beta chain sequences. The table was pulled from immuneACCESS by TCRdb, which kept in-frame rearrangements only. Such tables lose some clones; where checked, under half of the loss comes from unresolved V genes, and the rest has no known cause. The V and J calls and the clone size are those of that table, but D and trimming were determined from the DNA. Here the sample has about 140,000 clones; around 88% occur a single time. The ten largest clones represent 7.5% to 8.5% of the sample. Via the germline V gene (reference sequence), CDR1 is SGHNT and CDR2 YYREEE. Its CDR3 holds 15 amino acids, cysteine through phenylalanine. Only the CDR3 portion is preserved as DNA: 45 bases, with reading frame beginning at the first base. Compared with germline, V lacks 4 bases and J lacks 4 bases; bases without a gene match: 10.

This clone has just one count. Its antigen remains undetermined. Base qualities are not recorded, but no much larger clone differs from it by a single base. The donors belonged to the validation cohort of around 110 subjects, which was separate from the approximately 700-subject first cohort. The sequenced sample was PBMCs. The TCR comes from a woman between 18 and 29 years old in good health and CMV-seropositive. In this chain, TRBV5-4 is recombined with TRBJ1-2, with 7 junctional bases fitting TRBD1. The DNA sequence follows: TGTGCCAGCAGCGGAGCTGAGGGACAGACCTATGGCTACACCTTC. Its amino acids are CASSGAEGQTYGYTF. Outside the CDR3, residues come from the reference TRBV5-4 and TRBJ1-2 proteins, so the full variable domain is: ETGVTQSPTHLIKTRGQQVTLRCSSQSGHNTVSWYQQALGQGPQFIFQYYREEENGRGNFPPRFSGLQFPNYSSELNVNALELDDSALYLCASSGAEGQTYGYTFGSGTRLTVV.